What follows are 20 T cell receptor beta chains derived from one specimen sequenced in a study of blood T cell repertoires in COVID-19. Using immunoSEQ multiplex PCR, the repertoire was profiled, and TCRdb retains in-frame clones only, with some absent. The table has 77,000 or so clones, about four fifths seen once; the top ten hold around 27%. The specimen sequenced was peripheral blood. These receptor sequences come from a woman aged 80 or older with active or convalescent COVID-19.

CDR3 in amino acids: CASSSQRYTEAFF. In DNA, the CDR3 is TGTGCCAGCAGCAGCCAACGGTACACTGAAGCTTTCTTT. This chain uses TRBV7-2 with TRBJ1-1, with D unclear. Germline CDR1 SGHTA, CDR2 FQGNSA. This CDR3 is built from 13 residues. The germline V and J ends were trimmed by 5 bases and 3 bases, with 10 bases remaining between them.

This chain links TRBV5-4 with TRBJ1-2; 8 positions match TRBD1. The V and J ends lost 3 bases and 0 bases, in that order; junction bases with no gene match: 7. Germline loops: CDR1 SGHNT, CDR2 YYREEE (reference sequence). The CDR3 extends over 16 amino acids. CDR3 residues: CASSWLDRGTNYGYTF. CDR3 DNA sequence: TGTGCCAGCAGCTGGCTCGACAGGGGAACTAACTATGGCTACACCTTC.

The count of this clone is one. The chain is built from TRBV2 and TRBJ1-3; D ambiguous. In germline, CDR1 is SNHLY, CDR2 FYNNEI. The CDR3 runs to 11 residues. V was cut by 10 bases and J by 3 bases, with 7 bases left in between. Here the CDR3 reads CAIPFGNTIYF. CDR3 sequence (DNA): TGTGCCATCCCCTTTGGAAACACCATATATTTT.

CDR3: CASTRTADTGELFF. The CDR3 bases are TGTGCCAGCACCAGGACAGCGGACACCGGGGAGCTGTTTTTT. V and J are TRBV5-5 and TRBJ2-2, with D possibly matching TRBD1 (6 bases). V was pared by 6 bases and J by 3 bases, with 12 bases between. The CDR3 length is 14 residues. CDR1 SGHKS and CDR2 YYEKEE come from the germline V gene (reference sequence).

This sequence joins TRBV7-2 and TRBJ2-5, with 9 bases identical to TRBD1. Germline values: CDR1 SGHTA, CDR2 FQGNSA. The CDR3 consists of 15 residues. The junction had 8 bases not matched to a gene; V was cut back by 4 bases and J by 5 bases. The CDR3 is CASSSTGGTWETQYF. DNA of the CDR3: TGTGCCAGCAGCTCAACAGGGGGCACTTGGGAGACCCAGTACTTC.

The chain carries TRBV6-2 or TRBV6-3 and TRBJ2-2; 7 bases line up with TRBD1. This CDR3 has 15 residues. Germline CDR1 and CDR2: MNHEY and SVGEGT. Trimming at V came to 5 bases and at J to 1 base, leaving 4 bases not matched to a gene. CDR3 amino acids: CASSTWTGNTGELFF. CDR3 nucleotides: TGTGCCAGCAGTACGTGGACAGGGAACACCGGGGAGCTGTTTTTT.

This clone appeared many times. The CDR3, as DNA: TGTGCCAGCAGCGTGAGGATGAACACTGAAGCTTTCTTT. Translated, it gives CASSVRMNTEAFF. This chain links TRBV9 with TRBJ1-1; no clear D. Germline CDR1 reads SGDLS; CDR2 reads YYNGEE. The V end was cut by 2 bases, the J end by 0 bases, with 5 bases between. The CDR3 totals 13 residues.

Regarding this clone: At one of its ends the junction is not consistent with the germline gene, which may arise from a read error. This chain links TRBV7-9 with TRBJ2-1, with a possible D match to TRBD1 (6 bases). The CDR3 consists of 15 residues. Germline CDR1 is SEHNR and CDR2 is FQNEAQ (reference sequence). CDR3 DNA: TGTGCCAGCAGCGTAGCAGGGGCAGGTTTGGGTGAGCAGTTCTTC. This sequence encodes CASSVAGAGLGEQFF.

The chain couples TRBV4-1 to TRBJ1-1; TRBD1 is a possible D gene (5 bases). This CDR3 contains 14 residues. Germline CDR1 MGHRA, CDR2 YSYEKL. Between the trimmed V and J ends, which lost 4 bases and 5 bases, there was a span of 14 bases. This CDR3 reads CASSLSGFGTEAFF. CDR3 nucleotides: TGCGCCAGCAGCCTCTCAGGGTTTGGGACTGAAGCTTTCTTT.

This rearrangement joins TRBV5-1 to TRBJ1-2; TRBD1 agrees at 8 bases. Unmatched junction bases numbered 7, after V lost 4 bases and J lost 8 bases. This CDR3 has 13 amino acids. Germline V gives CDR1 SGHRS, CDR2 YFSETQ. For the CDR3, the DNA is TGCGCCAGCAGCGAGGGACAGGTCGGCGGCTACACCTTC. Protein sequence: CASSEGQVGGYTF.

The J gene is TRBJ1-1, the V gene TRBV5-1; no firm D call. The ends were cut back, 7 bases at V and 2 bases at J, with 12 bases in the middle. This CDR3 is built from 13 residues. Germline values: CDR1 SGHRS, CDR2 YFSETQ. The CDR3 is CASSSVTNTEAFF. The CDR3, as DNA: TGCGCCAGCTCGTCTGTAACAAACACTGAAGCTTTCTTT.

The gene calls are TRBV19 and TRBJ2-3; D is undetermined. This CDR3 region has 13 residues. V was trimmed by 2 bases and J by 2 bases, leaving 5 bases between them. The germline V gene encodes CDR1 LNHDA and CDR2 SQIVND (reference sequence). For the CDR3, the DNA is TGTGCCAGTAGTATAATCATCACAGATACGCAGTATTTT. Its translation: CASSIIITDTQYF. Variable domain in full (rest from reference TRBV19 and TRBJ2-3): DGGITQSPKYLFRKEGQNVTLSCEQNLNHDAMYWYRQDPGQGLRLIYYSQIVNDFQKGDIAEGYSVSREKKESFPLTVTSAQKNPTAFYLCASSIIITDTQYFGPGTRLTVL.

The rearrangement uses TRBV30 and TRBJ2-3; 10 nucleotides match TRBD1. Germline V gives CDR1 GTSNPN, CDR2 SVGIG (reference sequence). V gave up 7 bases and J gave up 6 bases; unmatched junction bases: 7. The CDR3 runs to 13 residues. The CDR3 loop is CAYRTGGVDTQYF. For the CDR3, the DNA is TGTGCCTACCGGACAGGGGGAGTTGATACGCAGTATTTT.

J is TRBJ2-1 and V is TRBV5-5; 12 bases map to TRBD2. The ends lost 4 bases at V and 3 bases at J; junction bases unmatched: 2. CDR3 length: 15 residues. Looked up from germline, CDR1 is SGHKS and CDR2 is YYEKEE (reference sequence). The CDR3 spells CASSQLAGGYNEQFF. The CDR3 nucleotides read TGTGCCAGCAGCCAACTAGCGGGGGGCTACAATGAGCAGTTCTTC.

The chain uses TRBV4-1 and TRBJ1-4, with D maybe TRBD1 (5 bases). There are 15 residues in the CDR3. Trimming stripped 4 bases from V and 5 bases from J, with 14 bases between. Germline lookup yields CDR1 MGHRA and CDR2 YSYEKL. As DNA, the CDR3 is TGCGCCAGCAGCCCGTATCAGGGTATCAATGAAAAACTGTTTTTT. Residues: CASSPYQGINEKLFF.

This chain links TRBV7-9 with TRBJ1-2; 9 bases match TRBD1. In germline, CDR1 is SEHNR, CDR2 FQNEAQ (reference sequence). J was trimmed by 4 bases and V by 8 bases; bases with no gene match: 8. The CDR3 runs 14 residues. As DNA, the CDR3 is TGTGCCAGCGACAGCACAGGGGGCATCTATGGCTACACCTTC. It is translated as CASDSTGGIYGYTF. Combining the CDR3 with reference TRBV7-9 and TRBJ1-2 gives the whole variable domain DTGVSQNPRHKITKRGQNVTFRCDPISEHNRLYWYRQTLGQGPEFLTYFQNEAQLEKSRLLSDRFSAERPKGSFSTLEIQRTEQGDSAMYLCASDSTGGIYGYTFGSGTRLTVV.

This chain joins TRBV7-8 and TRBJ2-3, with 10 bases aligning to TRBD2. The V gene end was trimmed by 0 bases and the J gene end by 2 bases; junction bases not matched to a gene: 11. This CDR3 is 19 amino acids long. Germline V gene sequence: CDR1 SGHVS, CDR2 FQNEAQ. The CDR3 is CASSLARLAGDRNTDTQYF. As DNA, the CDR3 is TGTGCCAGCAGCTTAGCGCGACTAGCGGGCGATAGAAACACAGATACGCAGTATTTT.

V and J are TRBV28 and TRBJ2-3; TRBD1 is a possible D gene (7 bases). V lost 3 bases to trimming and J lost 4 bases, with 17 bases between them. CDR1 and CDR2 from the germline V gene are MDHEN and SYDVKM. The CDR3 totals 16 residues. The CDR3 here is CASSLGGQRESDTQYF. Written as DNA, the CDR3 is TGTGCCAGCAGTTTGGGGGGACAGAGGGAATCAGATACGCAGTATTTT.

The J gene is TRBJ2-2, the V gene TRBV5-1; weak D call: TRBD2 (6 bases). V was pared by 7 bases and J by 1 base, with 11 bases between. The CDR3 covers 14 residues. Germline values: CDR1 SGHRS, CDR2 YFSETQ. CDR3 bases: TGCGCCAGCTCCGGACTAATGAACACCGGGGAGCTGTTTTTT. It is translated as CASSGLMNTGELFF.

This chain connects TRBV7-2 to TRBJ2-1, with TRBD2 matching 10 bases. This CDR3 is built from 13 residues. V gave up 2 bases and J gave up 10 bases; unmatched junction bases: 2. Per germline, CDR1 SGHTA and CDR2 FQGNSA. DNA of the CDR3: TGTGCCAGCAGCTTACTAGCGGGGGCCGAGCAGTTCTTC. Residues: CASSLLAGAEQFF.